These T cell receptor beta chains were read from a single sample in a study of blood T cell repertoires in COVID-19. This table comes from immunoSEQ multiplex PCR, and its TCRdb copy is limited to in-frame clones, with some not included. The profile covers under 20,000 clones, with roughly 85% appearing a single time and about 8.6% taken by the ten largest. The sequenced sample consisted of peripheral blood. The receptors stem from a human donor with active COVID-19. The donor label of this sample is uncertain. The CDR3 runs from the conserved cysteine through the conserved F or W. A D gene is named only where the DNA matches it firmly. Rows may omit the clone size; those that give it use once, few, many or a size class.

J: TRBJ1-5
D: .
size: .
V: TRBV5-5
CDR3: CASSSDYSNQPQHF
DNA: TGTGCCAGCAGCTCTGACTATAGCAATCAGCCCCAGCATTTT

J: TRBJ2-1
D: TRBD1
size: .
V: TRBV7-3
CDR3: CASSQQGTEQFF
DNA: TGTGCCAGCAGCCAACAGGGGACTGAGCAGTTCTTC

J: TRBJ1-1
D: TRBD1
size: .
V: TRBV28
CDR3: CASSFGLPRDRRFTNTEAFF
DNA: TGTGCCAGCAGTTTTGGGCTTCCTAGGGACAGGCGCTTCACCAACACTGAAGCTTTCTTT

J: TRBJ1-2
D: .
size: .
V: TRBV4-1
CDR3: CASSQDGQKYGYTF
DNA: TGCGCCAGCAGCCAAGATGGCCAGAAATATGGCTACACCTTC

J: TRBJ2-5
D: .
size: .
V: TRBV5-4
CDR3: CASSHPDALGGQETQYF
DNA: TGTGCCAGCAGCCACCCCGACGCTTTGGGGGGCCAAGAGACCCAGTACTTC

J: TRBJ1-1
D: .
size: .
V: TRBV5-6
CDR3: CASSSSGFGGTEAFF
DNA: TGTGCCAGCAGCTCCTCTGGGTTCGGGGGCACTGAAGCTTTCTTT

J: TRBJ2-7
D: .
size: .
V: TRBV29-1
CDR3: CSVGRGGNSYEQYF
DNA: TGCAGCGTTGGAAGGGGGGGAAACTCCTACGAGCAGTACTTC

J: TRBJ2-7
D: .
size: .
V: TRBV5-6
CDR3: CASSLVVQAYEQYF
DNA: TGTGCCAGCAGCTTGGTAGTCCAGGCCTACGAGCAGTACTTC

J: TRBJ2-3
D: .
size: .
V: TRBV6-5
CDR3: CASSRTDNTDTQYF
DNA: TGTGCCAGCAGTAGGACAGATAACACAGATACGCAGTATTTT

J: TRBJ2-1
D: TRBD2
size: .
V: TRBV5-4
CDR3: CASSTDDSGSYNEQFF
DNA: TGTGCCAGCAGCACCGATGATAGCGGGTCCTACAATGAGCAGTTCTTC

J: TRBJ1-6
D: .
size: .
V: TRBV11-2
CDR3: CASSSGFNSPLHF
DNA: TGTGCCAGCAGCTCGGGGTTCAATTCACCCCTCCACTTT

J: TRBJ2-3
D: TRBD2
size: .
V: TRBV5-4
CDR3: CASSAGTSGLPITDTQYF
DNA: TGTGCCAGCAGCGCCGGGACTAGCGGGTTACCGATCACAGATACGCAGTATTTT

J: TRBJ1-5
D: .
size: .
V: TRBV5-5
CDR3: CASSLVGGHPSNQPQHF
DNA: TGTGCCAGCAGCTTGGTGGGAGGGCACCCTAGCAATCAGCCCCAGCATTTT

J: TRBJ2-1
D: TRBD2
size: .
V: TRBV2
CDR3: CASSEWTSRFGEQFF
DNA: TGTGCCAGCAGTGAGTGGACTAGCAGGTTCGGTGAGCAGTTCTTC

J: TRBJ1-2
D: .
size: .
V: TRBV19
CDR3: CASSGARLYGYTF
DNA: TGTGCCAGTAGTGGCGCGAGGCTCTATGGCTACACCTTC

J: TRBJ2-7
D: .
size: .
V: TRBV28
CDR3: CASTPEPATSKYF
DNA: TGTGCCAGCACTCCTGAACCCGCTACGAGCAAGTACTTC

J: TRBJ2-1
D: TRBD2
size: .
V: TRBV9
CDR3: CASSVEVLLGEGPYNEQFF
DNA: TGTGCCAGCAGCGTAGAGGTACTCCTGGGGGAGGGCCCCTACAATGAGCAGTTCTTC

J: TRBJ1-5
D: .
size: .
V: TRBV27
CDR3: CASSLGFNQPQHF
DNA: TGTGCCAGCAGTTTAGGCTTCAATCAGCCCCAGCATTTT

J: TRBJ2-2
D: .
size: .
V: TRBV9
CDR3: CASSVIGGPPGELFF
DNA: TGTGCCAGCAGCGTAATCGGGGGGCCCCCCGGGGAGCTGTTTTTT

J: TRBJ2-1
D: .
size: .
V: TRBV7-2
CDR3: CASSGPGLLGLEQFF
DNA: TGTGCCAGCAGCGGCCCGGGACTCCTCGGCTTGGAGCAGTTCTTC

J: TRBJ2-1
D: TRBD2
size: .
V: TRBV13
CDR3: CASSLSGRDNEQFF
DNA: TGTGCCAGCAGCTTAAGCGGGAGAGATAATGAGCAGTTCTTC

J: TRBJ1-5
D: .
size: .
V: TRBV30
CDR3: CAWGQNQPQHF
DNA: TGTGCCTGGGGCCAAAATCAGCCCCAGCATTTT

J: TRBJ2-1
D: .
size: .
V: TRBV7-2
CDR3: CASGHPVGYNEQFF
DNA: TGTGCCAGTGGACACCCGGTGGGTTACAATGAGCAGTTCTTC

J: TRBJ2-7
D: .
size: .
V: TRBV30
CDR3: CAWSVSGPGEQYF
DNA: TGTGCCTGGAGTGTATCAGGGCCCGGAGAGCAGTACTTC

J: TRBJ1-1
D: TRBD1
size: .
V: TRBV29-1
CDR3: CSARTGMNTEAFF
DNA: TGCAGCGCTAGGACAGGCATGAACACTGAAGCTTTCTTT

J: TRBJ1-5
D: .
size: .
V: TRBV5-5
CDR3: CASSFQFPNQPQHF
DNA: TGTGCCAGCAGCTTTCAGTTTCCCAATCAGCCCCAGCATTTT

J: TRBJ2-5
D: TRBD2
size: few
V: TRBV11-2
CDR3: CASSLEAYSRTSGREETQYF
DNA: TGTGCCAGCAGCTTAGAGGCTTATAGTAGGACTAGCGGGAGGGAAGAGACCCAGTACTTC

J: TRBJ2-7
D: .
size: .
V: TRBV6-5
CDR3: CASSNGQFNEQYF
DNA: TGTGCCAGCAGCAACGGACAATTTAACGAGCAGTACTTC

J: TRBJ1-5
D: .
size: .
V: TRBV2
CDR3: CASSLGRDNQPQHF
DNA: TGTGCCAGCAGTTTGGGCAGGGACAATCAGCCCCAGCATTTT

J: TRBJ2-3
D: .
size: once
V: TRBV5-1
CDR3: CASSLAQGLSADTQYF
DNA: TGCGCCAGCAGCTTGGCCCAGGGGTTGAGCGCAGATACGCAGTATTTT

J: TRBJ1-2
D: TRBD1
size: few
V: TRBV6-1
CDR3: CASGEGTGARYGYTF
DNA: TGTGCCAGCGGTGAAGGGACAGGGGCTCGCTATGGCTACACCTTC

J: TRBJ1-1
D: .
size: once
V: TRBV7-8
CDR3: CASSLGGQTEAFF
DNA: TGTGCCAGCAGCTTAGGAGGACAGACTGAAGCTTTCTTT

J: TRBJ2-1
D: TRBD2
size: .
V: TRBV28
CDR3: CASNGRREGREQFF
DNA: TGTGCCAGTAACGGCAGGCGGGAGGGCCGTGAGCAGTTCTTC

J: TRBJ2-7
D: .
size: .
V: TRBV20-1
CDR3: CSAGLIYEQYF
DNA: TGCAGCGCAGGGCTGATCTACGAGCAGTACTTC

J: TRBJ1-2
D: .
size: .
V: TRBV27
CDR3: CASSLMGAGQGYYGYTF
DNA: TGTGCCAGCAGTTTAATGGGGGCTGGGCAGGGGTACTATGGCTACACCTTC

J: TRBJ2-7
D: TRBD1
size: .
V: TRBV4-3
CDR3: CASSQDPGQVLYEQYF
DNA: TGCGCCAGCAGCCAAGATCCTGGACAGGTACTCTACGAGCAGTACTTC

J: TRBJ2-7
D: .
size: .
V: TRBV7-2
CDR3: CASSFPRLTYEQYF
DNA: TGTGCCAGCAGCTTCCCCAGACTAACCTACGAGCAGTACTTC

J: TRBJ2-1
D: .
size: .
V: TRBV24-1
CDR3: CATSDFGQGQGNEQFF
DNA: TGTGCCACCAGTGATTTTGGGCAGGGCCAAGGAAATGAGCAGTTCTTC

J: TRBJ2-5
D: TRBD2
size: .
V: TRBV3-1/TRBV3-2
CDR3: CASSQEWGPAGGPWETQYF
DNA: TGTGCCAGCAGCCAAGAGTGGGGACCAGCGGGAGGGCCTTGGGAGACCCAGTACTTC

J: TRBJ2-7
D: .
size: .
V: TRBV21-1
CDR3: CASSQAPHLRGPTYEQYF
DNA: TGTGCCAGCAGCCAAGCCCCCCATCTGCGGGGGCCGACCTACGAGCAGTACTTC

J: TRBJ2-5
D: .
size: .
V: TRBV23-1
CDR3: CASSQSKGEYF
DNA: TGCGCCAGCAGTCAATCGAAGGGGGAGTACTTC

J: TRBJ2-7
D: .
size: .
V: TRBV5-6
CDR3: CASSLVPSYEQYF
DNA: TGTGCCAGCAGCTTGGTTCCTTCCTACGAGCAGTACTTC

J: TRBJ2-1
D: TRBD2
size: .
V: TRBV7-6
CDR3: CASSLIWAGAGNEQFF
DNA: TGTGCCAGCAGCTTAATCTGGGCGGGAGCGGGCAATGAGCAGTTCTTC

J: TRBJ1-2
D: .
size: .
V: TRBV24-1
CDR3: CATSDPSVFGYTF
DNA: TGTGCCACCAGTGATCCTTCGGTGTTTGGCTACACCTTC

J: TRBJ2-7
D: .
size: .
V: TRBV11-3
CDR3: CASSLGTQSYEQYF
DNA: TGTGCCAGCAGCTTAGGGACACAAAGCTACGAGCAGTACTTC

J: TRBJ2-7
D: TRBD1
size: .
V: TRBV5-1
CDR3: CASSREGQGRGEQYF
DNA: TGCGCCAGCAGCCGGGAGGGACAGGGGAGGGGCGAGCAGTACTTC

J: TRBJ2-7
D: TRBD1
size: .
V: TRBV15
CDR3: CATSRDWDRGRYEQYF
DNA: TGTGCCACCAGCAGAGATTGGGACAGGGGGAGATACGAGCAGTACTTC